This TCR beta chain was retrieved from a study of cytomegalovirus exposure and HLA in healthy donors. Whole-study findings and limits: For cytomegalovirus status, the classifier reportedly gave diagnoses with high specificity and sensitivity. The tendency of first-cohort TCR clusters to co-occur in the approximately 110 validation repertoires was the finding of a later analysis.

The protocol was immunoSEQ multiplex PCR, while the TCRdb copy is restricted to in-frame clones and leaves out a portion. The data contain over 120,000 clones, 80% to 90% of them singletons. As regards this clone: Its target is unknown.

This CDR3 is 15 amino acids long. Per germline, CDR1 SGHAT and CDR2 FQNNGV. The V segment lost 7 bases and the J segment 2 bases; nucleotides outside the gene matches: 9. The genes are TRBV11-2 and TRBJ2-7; TRBD1 aligns across 9 bases. The sample was PBMCs. This sequence was found in a man aged 18-30 years in good health and CMV-seropositive. CDR3 region: CASNRGTGLAYEQYF. The CDR3, as DNA: TGTGCCAGCAACCGAGGGACAGGGTTGGCCTACGAGCAGTACTTC.